The 22 T cell receptor beta chains in this list originate from one sample, sequenced in a study of neurological immune-mediated disorders. One entry per CDR3 protein results from TCRdb running MiXCR on the 5' RACE reads. The sample comprises around 80,000 distinct CDR3 sequences, 9% to 12% of which are singletons, and 1.8% rests with the top ten. Input material: PBMCs. The receptors come from a middle-aged man in good health.

This clonotype was recorded once. This rearrangement joins TRBV12-3 or TRBV12-4 to TRBJ1-4, with a tentative D call TRBD1 (5 bases). This CDR3 spans 14 amino acids. Trimming cost V 7 bases and J 8 bases, with 17 bases left between them. DNA of the CDR3: TGTGCCAGCACCGGGGGACGGGCCGGGGAAAAACTGTTTTTT. Translation: CASTGGRAGEKLFF.

In this sample, this clonotype turned up many times. The V gene is TRBV29-1, the J gene TRBJ2-7; 7 nucleotides match TRBD1. This CDR3 spans 14 amino acids. The V gene's germline CDR1 is SQVTM and CDR2 ANQGSEA. V shed 1 base and J 1 base; nucleotides not matched to a gene: 4. The CDR3 coding sequence is TGCAGCGTTGAAGGACAGGGTGGATCCTACGAGCAGTACTTC. Translated, it gives CSVEGQGGSYEQYF.

This clonotype was counted ten times or more. The genes are TRBV28 and TRBJ2-1; maybe TRBD1 (5 bases). Germline lookup yields CDR1 MDHEN and CDR2 SYDVKM. The CDR3 length is 15 residues. The ends were cut back, 5 bases at V and 0 bases at J, with 11 bases in the middle. This CDR3 reads CASSPTGRSYNEQFF. In DNA, the CDR3 is TGTGCCAGCAGTCCCACAGGCCGCTCCTACAATGAGCAGTTCTTC. Full variable domain (missing parts from reference TRBV28 and TRBJ2-1): DVKVTQSSRYLVKRTGEKVFLECVQDMDHENMFWYRQDPGLGLRLIYFSYDVKMKEKGDIPEGYSVSREKKERFSLILESASTNQTSMYLCASSPTGRSYNEQFFGPGTRLTVL.

This clonotype was seen once. This may arise from a read error, as a much more abundant clone is one base away. The chain links TRBV12-3 or TRBV12-4 to TRBJ2-7; TRBD2 is a possible D gene (6 bases). The CDR3 totals 14 residues. V was clipped by 6 bases and J by 9 bases, with 21 bases between them. CDR3 DNA sequence: TGTGCCAGCAGAACCGGGAGATCCGTCGGCGTGCAGTACTTC. Translation: CASRTGRSVGVQYF.

This clonotype was counted many times. The rearrangement links TRBV20-1 to TRBJ2-1; 9 nucleotides line up with TRBD2. Losses at the gene ends were 0 bases for V and 6 bases for J; bases not matched to a gene: 12. The CDR3 length is 17 residues. The germline CDR1 and CDR2 sequences are DFQATT and SNEGSKA (reference sequence). CDR3 in amino acids: CSARDPPSGKAFNEQFF. For the CDR3, the DNA is TGCAGTGCTAGAGATCCCCCTAGCGGGAAGGCTTTCAATGAGCAGTTCTTC.

This clonotype was counted at least ten times. J is TRBJ1-6 and V is TRBV7-2, with D perhaps matching TRBD1 (5 bases). The V gene's germline CDR1 is SGHTA and CDR2 FQGNSA. There are 14 residues in the CDR3. V was clipped by 3 bases and J by 6 bases, with 9 bases between them. The CDR3 reads CASSFAGSNSPLHF. Here the CDR3 DNA reads TGTGCCAGCAGCTTTGCAGGGTCTAATTCACCCCTCCACTTT.

This clonotype has a count of ten or more. The V gene is TRBV7-2, the J gene TRBJ2-7; 8 positions agree with TRBD1. In germline, CDR1 is SGHTA, CDR2 FQGNSA. The CDR3 consists of 15 residues. V shed 5 bases and J 2 bases; nucleotides not matched to a gene: 8. CDR3 bases: TGTGCCAGCAGCCCCGGGACAGGACCCGCCTACGAGCAGTACTTC. Encoded protein: CASSPGTGPAYEQYF.

This clonotype was recorded many times. This chain uses TRBV2 with TRBJ2-7, with D unclear. Trimming removed 6 bases at V and 3 bases at J, with 15 bases between. The CDR3 length is 14 residues. Looked up from germline, CDR1 is SNHLY and CDR2 is FYNNEI. The CDR3 loop reads CASSLSVQNYEQYF. CDR3 DNA sequence: TGTGCCAGCAGCCTCTCCGTTCAAAACTACGAGCAGTACTTC.

This clonotype was counted ten times or more. The chain recombines TRBV29-1 with TRBJ2-5; D remains unclear. Germline V gene sequence: CDR1 SQVTM, CDR2 ANQGSEA. Trimming stripped 4 bases from V and 5 bases from J, with 5 bases between. The CDR3 has 10 residues. CDR3 bases: TGCAGCGTTGGTCGGGAGACCCAGTACTTC. Translated, it gives CSVGRETQYF.

Many counts were recorded for this clonotype. The chain joins TRBV12-3 or TRBV12-4 to TRBJ2-7; TRBD2 matches 9 bases. V dropped 6 bases and J dropped 7; count of bases not matched to a gene: 13. This CDR3 region has 15 residues. CDR3 sequence (DNA): TGTGCCAGCAGGGCTTCTAGCGGGGCCACGGGGGAGCAGTACTTC. It codes for CASRASSGATGEQYF.

On this clonotype: A read error is possible here, since a much larger clone lies one base away. The genes are TRBV6-6 and TRBJ2-5; the D call may be TRBD1 or TRBD2 (5 bases each). Trimming cost V 5 bases and J 5 bases, with 18 bases left between them. The germline V gene encodes CDR1 MNHNY and CDR2 SVGAGI (reference sequence). This CDR3 contains 15 residues. The CDR3 reads CASSGLRLGVETQYF. As DNA, the CDR3 is TGTGCCAGCAGTGGACTCCGGCTGGGGGTGGAGACCCAGTACTTC.

At least ten counts were recorded for this clonotype. This chain links TRBV6-5 with TRBJ2-2; D may correspond to TRBD1 or TRBD2 (5 bases each). The germline V gene encodes CDR1 MNHEY and CDR2 SVGAGI. V dropped 5 bases and J dropped 4 bases, with 5 bases sitting between them. The CDR3 is 12 amino acids. CDR3 sequence: CASSGGTGELFF. CDR3 DNA sequence: TGTGCCAGCAGTGGGGGCACCGGGGAGCTGTTTTTT.

This clonotype was seen repeatedly, ten times or more. V is TRBV9 and J is TRBJ2-2; 10 bases map to TRBD1. Germline V gene data show CDR1 as SGDLS and CDR2 as YYNGEE. J gave up 6 bases and V 2 bases, and 7 bases lay outside the gene matches. The CDR3 has 16 residues. CDR3 in amino acids: CASSVGQGVSAGELFF. The CDR3 coding sequence is TGTGCCAGCAGCGTCGGACAGGGGGTTTCGGCCGGGGAGCTGTTTTTT.

V is TRBV29-1 and J is TRBJ2-1; the match to TRBD2 covers 8 bases. Germline CDR1 SQVTM, CDR2 ANQGSEA. The trim removed 4 bases at V and 9 bases at J, leaving 17 bases unmatched. This CDR3 spans 16 amino acids. Written as DNA, the CDR3 is TGCAGCGTTGCCGGGACGGGGGGGGGGAGGGGGGGTGAGCAGTTCTTC. Its protein is CSVAGTGGGRGGEQFF.

Concerning this clonotype: A much larger clone lies one base from this, so it may be a read error. J is TRBJ1-1 and V is TRBV9; no reliable D call. This CDR3 spans 13 amino acids. Trimming removed 0 bases from V and 4 bases from J, with 7 bases in between. Germline assignment: CDR1 SGDLS and CDR2 YYNGEE. The CDR3 loop is CASSVVGSTEAFF. CDR3 bases: TGTGCCAGCAGCGTAGTGGGTAGCACTGAAGCTTTCTTT. Together with reference TRBV9 and TRBJ1-1, the CDR3 gives the full variable domain: DSGVTQTPKHLITATGQRVTLRCSPRSGDLSVYWYQQSLDQGLQFLIQYYNGEERAKGNILERFSAQQFPDLHSELNLSSLELGDSALYFCASSVVGSTEAFFGQGTRLTVV.

This clonotype was recorded at least ten times. This chain joins TRBV11-2 and TRBJ2-3, with TRBD2 identical over 8 bases. V lost 1 base to trimming and J lost 0 bases; unmatched junction nucleotides: 3. The CDR3 spans 16 residues. Germline CDR1 reads SGHAT; CDR2 reads FQNNGV. In DNA, the CDR3 is TGTGCCAGCAGCTTAGCGGGGGGGGGTAGCACAGATACGCAGTATTTT. Amino acid sequence: CASSLAGGGSTDTQYF.

This clonotype was detected ten times or more. The chain is built from TRBV20-1 and TRBJ2-7; 9 nucleotides align to TRBD1. Germline values: CDR1 DFQATT, CDR2 SNEGSKA (reference sequence). The CDR3 has 14 amino acids. Trimming took 3 bases from V and 3 from J; bases not matched to a gene: 6. CDR3 sequence (DNA): TGCAGTGCTAGGACCGGGACAGGGCTCTACGAGCAGTACTTC. Its protein is CSARTGTGLYEQYF.

This clonotype has a count of ten or more. This sequence joins TRBV5-1 and TRBJ2-6, with 12 bases fitting TRBD2. There are 18 residues in the CDR3. The J segment lost 0 bases and the V segment lost 3 bases, leaving 4 bases of the junction unmatched. Germline V gives CDR1 SGHRS, CDR2 YFSETQ. This CDR3 is CASSSGLAGISGANVLTF. The CDR3 DNA sequence: TGCGCCAGCAGCTCGGGACTAGCGGGTATCTCTGGGGCCAACGTCCTGACTTTC.

This clonotype was recorded once. A much bigger clone sits one base away, suggesting this may be a read error. The genes are TRBV2 and TRBJ2-5; D ambiguous. Germline V gives CDR1 SNHLY, CDR2 FYNNEI. The CDR3 is made up of 11 amino acids. V was shortened by 7 bases and J by 5 bases, with 8 bases between the two germline ends. The CDR3 region is CASTLWETQYF. CDR3 DNA sequence: TGTGCCAGCACCCTTTGGGAGACCCAGTACTTC.

This clonotype was seen many times. The chain recombines TRBV5-1 with TRBJ2-7; 10 nucleotides line up with TRBD2. Germline CDR1 is SGHRS and CDR2 is YFSETQ. CDR3 size: 14 residues. After removal of 1 base from V and 6 bases from J, the junction contained 4 bases not matched to a gene. In nucleotides, the CDR3 is TGCGCCAGCAGCTTGATAGCGGGAGGTGGCGAGCAGTACTTC. It translates to CASSLIAGGGEQYF.

In this sample, this clonotype turned up many times. This chain uses TRBV5-6 with TRBJ2-3; 10 nucleotides line up with TRBD2. Trimming cost V 2 bases and J 4 bases; bases outside gene matches: 7. CDR1 is SGHDT and CDR2 is YYEEEE in the germline V gene. This CDR3 is built from 16 residues. CDR3 loop: CASSLVTSGGADTQYF. CDR3 nucleotide sequence: TGTGCCAGCAGCTTAGTAACCAGCGGGGGGGCAGATACGCAGTATTTT.

This clonotype was counted many times. The junction differs from germline at one of its ends, possibly a read error. The chain links TRBV10-3 to TRBJ2-1; 7 nucleotides line up with TRBD2. Germline loops: CDR1 ENHRY, CDR2 SYGVKD. This CDR3 spans 16 amino acids. The CDR3 sequence is CAISDPTSASNNEQFF. The CDR3 coding sequence is TGTGCCATCAGTGACCCCACTAGCGCCTCCAACAATGAGCAGTTCTTC.